Following are 5 T cell receptor beta chains from one sample sequenced in a study of shared clonotypes between healthy human individuals. As defined, naive CD8 cells were CD45RO-negative and positively selected for CCR7, with terminally differentiated effector memory CD45RA+ cells excluded. Assay: immunoSEQ multiplex PCR; the TCRdb copy retains only in-frame clones and omits some. The sample lists about 2.1 million clones; more than 85% were seen once. Sequencing was performed on naive CD8+ T cells from PBMCs. The receptor source for this set is a young man in good health. Some clones in this sample may be carry-over from other donors' samples.

This clone was found once. The chain links TRBV7-9 to TRBJ2-7; D call uncertain. From germline, CDR1 is SEHNR and CDR2 FQNEAQ (reference sequence). CDR3 length: 17 residues. Trimming left V 4 bases short and J 4 bases short, with 23 bases between. CDR3 sequence reads: CASSSQDMIQDKYEQYF. CDR3 bases: TGTGCCAGCAGCTCCCAAGATATGATTCAAGACAAATACGAGCAGTACTTC.

The V call is TRBV4-3, the J call TRBJ2-7, with D perhaps being TRBD1 or TRBD2 (5 bases each). The CDR3 sequence is 15 residues long. The V end lost 6 bases, the J end lost 0 bases, and 15 bases lay between the germline ends. CDR1 is LGHNA and CDR2 is YSLEER in the germline V gene. DNA of the CDR3: TGCGCCAGCAGTCAGGGAGTCAGCGGCTCCTACGAGCAGTACTTC. Protein: CASSQGVSGSYEQYF.

As regards this clone: Other DNA sequences in the same sample also yield this CDR3. This rearrangement joins TRBV29-1 to TRBJ2-2; tentatively, D is TRBD1 or TRBD2 (5 bases each). The germline gives CDR1 SQVTM, CDR2 ANQGSEA. V was pared by 7 bases and J by 4 bases, with 10 bases between. The CDR3 has 12 residues. CDR3 sequence: CSGTGGTGELFF. CDR3 sequence (DNA): TGCAGCGGAACAGGAGGCACCGGGGAGCTGTTTTTT.

Written as DNA, the CDR3 is TGTGCCAGCAGTCCGACACTAGACTATGGCTACACCTTC. It translates to CASSPTLDYGYTF. The V call is TRBV27, the J call TRBJ1-2; no reliable D call. V was pared by 5 bases and J by 3 bases, with 10 bases between. CDR1 is MNHEY, CDR2 SMNVEV, per germline (reference sequence). This CDR3 region has 13 residues.

The rearrangement uses TRBV5-5 and TRBJ2-7, with D hard to call. This CDR3 is 13 amino acids long. V was trimmed by 0 bases and J by 2 bases, leaving 6 bases between them. CDR1 is SGHKS, CDR2 YYEKEE, per germline (reference sequence). The CDR3 bases are TGTGCCAGCAGCTTGGATCTGCCCTACGAGCAGTACTTC. Amino acid sequence: CASSLDLPYEQYF.